The 30 T cell receptor beta chains below were found in one sample sequenced in a study of T cells in Graves' hyperthyroidism and ophthalmopathy. The TCR beta CDR3 regions underwent amplification using RNA transcripts as the source. The HTBI primer set served for first-round RT-PCR of the TCR CDR3. Using its own MiXCR run on the multiplex PCR reads, TCRdb lists one record per CDR3 protein. The table has over 500,000 distinct CDR3 sequences, about 16% seen once. The sample was blood. These receptors originate from a woman in her thirties with Graves' ophthalmopathy.

This clonotype was detected ten times or more. The genes are TRBV7-2 and TRBJ2-3; no clear D gene. The CDR3 has 15 amino acids. Germline lookup yields CDR1 SGHTA and CDR2 FQGNSA. V lost 5 bases and J 2 bases, leaving 14 bases between the germline ends. The CDR3 nucleotides are TGTGCCAGCAGCCCTGACGTTGCCTCCACAGATACGCAGTATTTT. This encodes CASSPDVASTDTQYF.

There are a few counts of this clonotype. The chain couples TRBV20-1 to TRBJ2-5; D might be TRBD2 (6 bases). Per the germline V gene, CDR1 is DFQATT and CDR2 is SNEGSKA (reference sequence). V lost 6 bases to trimming and J lost 7 bases, with 21 bases between them. CDR3 length: 14 residues. The CDR3 region has the DNA TGCAGTGCCCCCGTGGAGGGCCCCAAGGGGACCCAGTACTTC. Translating gives CSAPVEGPKGTQYF.

The J gene is TRBJ2-3, the V gene TRBV15, with D possibly TRBD2 on 6 matching bases. Trimming cost V 9 bases and J 2 bases, with 27 bases left between them. This CDR3 has 18 residues. Germline CDR1 and CDR2: LNHNV and YYDKDF (reference sequence). CDR3: CATDEGGVGRDSTDTQYF. In DNA form, the CDR3 reads TGTGCCACAGACGAGGGTGGGGTTGGGCGGGATTCCACAGATACGCAGTATTTT.

The rearrangement links TRBV2 to TRBJ2-7; the D gene is possibly TRBD1 (5 bases). V was cut by 10 bases and J by 0 bases, with 13 bases left in between. Germline V gene sequence: CDR1 SNHLY, CDR2 FYNNEI. The CDR3 is 13 residues long. Here the CDR3 reads CATAKGVSYEQYF. Here the CDR3 DNA reads TGTGCCACGGCAAAAGGGGTCTCCTACGAGCAGTACTTC.

The gene calls are TRBV6-2 or TRBV6-3 and TRBJ1-5, with D perhaps TRBD1 (6 bases). CDR1 MNHEY and CDR2 SVGEGT come from the germline V gene. The germline V and J ends were trimmed by 5 bases and 5 bases, with 10 bases remaining between them. This CDR3 has 13 amino acids. In DNA, the CDR3 is TGTGCCAGCAGTGGCTACAGGGATCAGCCCCAGCATTTT. Its translation: CASSGYRDQPQHF.

J is TRBJ1-5 and V is TRBV28, with 8 bases fitting TRBD1. Germline trimming cut 1 base from V and 6 bases from J; bases unmatched to any gene: 5. The length of the CDR3 is 15 residues. Germline V CDR1 and CDR2: MDHEN, SYDVKM. CDR3 region: CASSLSQGAGQPQHF. The CDR3 bases are TGTGCCAGCAGTTTATCCCAGGGGGCAGGTCAGCCCCAGCATTTT.

This chain links TRBV6-1 with TRBJ1-1; TRBD1 matches 9 bases. Germline assignment: CDR1 MNHNS and CDR2 SASEGT. CDR3 length: 15 amino acids. Unmatched junction bases numbered 15, after V lost 11 bases and J lost 5 bases. CDR3 amino acids: CAALSRDRARTEAFF. DNA for the CDR3: TGTGCCGCACTGTCCCGGGACAGGGCGAGGACTGAAGCTTTCTTT.

This clonotype has just a few counts. This chain joins TRBV2 and TRBJ2-2; no definite D call. This CDR3 region has 14 residues. The V gene's germline CDR1 is SNHLY and CDR2 FYNNEI. V dropped 8 bases and J dropped 0 bases, with 10 bases sitting between them. The CDR3 DNA reads TGTGCCAGCCGGTGGCTAGCGAACACCGGGGAGCTGTTTTTT. Its protein product is CASRWLANTGELFF.

At least ten counts were recorded for this clonotype. The chain links TRBV3-1 to TRBJ2-1; D call uncertain. This CDR3 region has 13 residues. Germline CDR1 and CDR2: LGHDT and YNNKEL (reference sequence). Deletions cut 1 base from V and 5 bases from J, with 6 bases between. The CDR3 loop reads CASSQGANNEQFF. For the CDR3, the DNA is TGTGCCAGCAGCCAAGGGGCTAACAATGAGCAGTTCTTC.

There are a few counts of this clonotype. CDR3 coding DNA: TGTGCCTGCCCTCCCCCGCTAGCGGCGAACACCGGGGAGCTGTTTTTT. Translated, it gives CACPPPLAANTGELFF. The chain links TRBV30 to TRBJ2-2, with 7 positions matching TRBD2. The CDR3 has 16 residues. With V trimmed by 6 bases and J by 0 bases, 10 bases remained unmatched. Germline loops: CDR1 GTSNPN, CDR2 SVGIG (reference sequence).

In its sample, this clonotype was seen a few times. One base away lies a much larger clone, so this may be a sequencing read error. Given the absence of the conserved phenylalanine or tryptophan at the CDR3 end, a read error is likely. This chain links TRBV7-2 with TRBJ1-2, with 8 bases identical to TRBD1. Germline V gene lookup returns CDR1 SGHTA and CDR2 FQGNSA. The CDR3 covers 13 residues. With 4 bases clipped from V and 3 bases from J, the junction kept 1 base outside the gene matches. CDR3 sequence reads: CASSWTGHYGYTI. In DNA, the CDR3 is TGTGCCAGCAGCTGGACAGGGCACTATGGCTACACCATC.

Ten or more counts support this clonotype. The rearrangement uses TRBV30 and TRBJ2-2, with D tentatively TRBD2 (5 bases). Germline CDR1 is GTSNPN and CDR2 is SVGIG (reference sequence). V dropped 7 bases and J dropped 4 bases, with 19 bases sitting between them. This CDR3 contains 15 residues. CDR3 region: CALTTLRAGTGELFF. In DNA form, the CDR3 reads TGTGCCTTAACCACTCTTCGGGCGGGCACCGGGGAGCTGTTTTTT.

On this clonotype itself: This could be a read error, since a much larger clone is one nucleotide away. The chain uses TRBV13 and TRBJ2-4; no definite D call. CDR1 and CDR2 (germline): PRHDT, FYEKMQ (reference sequence). Trimming shortened V by 2 bases and J by 10 bases, and 12 bases separated the two germline ends. CDR3 length: 13 amino acids. CDR3 coding DNA: TGTGCCAGCAGCTTACTTCAACCGCATATTCAGTACTTC. Its protein is CASSLLQPHIQYF.

This clonotype was recorded a few times. This chain joins TRBV7-9 and TRBJ2-3; 7 bases align to TRBD1. J gave up 8 bases and V 5 bases, and 10 bases lay outside the gene matches. The CDR3 length is 14 residues. Germline lookup yields CDR1 SEHNR and CDR2 FQNEAQ (reference sequence). For the CDR3, the DNA is TGTGCCAGCAGCACCCATCCGCAGGGGGTTACGCAGTATTTT. Translation gives CASSTHPQGVTQYF. Supplemented by reference TRBV7-9 and TRBJ2-3, the full variable domain reads DTGVSQNPRHKITKRGQNVTFRCDPISEHNRLYWYRQTLGQGPEFLTYFQNEAQLEKSRLLSDRFSAERPKGSFSTLEIQRTEQGDSAMYLCASSTHPQGVTQYFGPGTRLTVL.

This clonotype occurred a few times. The CDR3 region has the DNA TGCGCCACCTCTAGCCAGCATCCCTACAATGAGCAGTTCTTC. Translating it yields CATSSQHPYNEQFF. The gene calls are TRBV5-1 and TRBJ2-1; D may be TRBD2 (5 bases). The CDR3 has 14 amino acids. Trimming removed 9 bases from V and 2 bases from J, with 15 bases in between. From germline, CDR1 is SGHRS and CDR2 YFSETQ.

The chain combines TRBV12-3 or TRBV12-4 with TRBJ2-4, with D possibly matching TRBD1 (6 bases). CDR3 length: 17 residues. The V end was cut by 2 bases, the J end by 3 bases, with 17 bases between. The CDR3 nucleotides read TGTGCCAGCAGTTTACCTCACAGGGTTTCTGTCAAAAACATTCAGTACTTC. As protein: CASSLPHRVSVKNIQYF.

This clonotype was recorded a few times. The chain has TRBV7-9 and TRBJ2-3; D ambiguous. Germline CDR1 and CDR2: SEHNR and FQNEAQ (reference sequence). Between the trimmed V and J ends, which lost 5 bases and 2 bases, there was a span of 23 bases. The CDR3 is made up of 18 amino acids. In DNA, the CDR3 is TGTGCCAGCAGCACCCTAGACCCTCACAGTTATGACACAGATACGCAGTATTTT. Amino acids: CASSTLDPHSYDTDTQYF.

This clonotype was seen a few times. V usage is TRBV20-1 and J usage is TRBJ1-5, with 7 nucleotides matching TRBD1. The CDR3 loop spans 15 amino acids. Germline V gene data show CDR1 as DFQATT and CDR2 as SNEGSKA (reference sequence). With V trimmed by 1 base and J by 3 bases, 6 bases remained unmatched. DNA for the CDR3: TGCAGTGCTAGAGCCTCGACAGGGAACAATCAGCCCCAGCATTTT. Encoded protein: CSARASTGNNQPQHF.

This clonotype was seen repeatedly, ten times or more. V gene TRBV7-2 combines with J gene TRBJ2-1; 10 bases map to TRBD2. The CDR3 is 15 residues long. The V and J ends lost 5 bases and 6 bases, in that order; junction bases with no gene match: 7. Germline V gene lookup returns CDR1 SGHTA and CDR2 FQGNSA. In DNA, the CDR3 is TGTGCCAGCAGCCCAGAGGCTAGCGGGAGCAATGAGCAGTTCTTC. Protein sequence: CASSPEASGSNEQFF.

This clonotype was detected many times. V is TRBV20-1 and J is TRBJ2-7; D not resolved. The germline CDR1 and CDR2 sequences are DFQATT and SNEGSKA (reference sequence). Trimming removed 6 bases from V and 3 bases from J, with 15 bases in between. This CDR3 contains 13 residues. CDR3 sequence reads: CSAVLPRNYEQYF. DNA of the CDR3: TGCAGTGCCGTACTCCCCCGAAACTACGAGCAGTACTTC.

At least ten counts were recorded for this clonotype. V usage is TRBV27 and J usage is TRBJ1-5, with TRBD1 identical over 11 bases. This CDR3 has 16 residues. CDR1 is MNHEY and CDR2 is SMNVEV in the germline V gene (reference sequence). J lost 4 bases, V lost 5 bases, and 7 bases had no gene match. The CDR3 loop is CASSLTGTGGNQPQHF. The CDR3, as DNA: TGTGCCAGCAGTCTCACTGGGACAGGGGGGAATCAGCCCCAGCATTTT.

Notes on this clonotype: A read error likely explains this, since a far larger clone differs by one base. The rearrangement links TRBV30 to TRBJ2-3, with D hard to call. V was trimmed by 0 bases and J by 7 bases, leaving 5 bases between them. There are 11 residues in the CDR3. CDR1 and CDR2 from the germline V gene are GTSNPN and SVGIG (reference sequence). In DNA form, the CDR3 reads TGTGCCTGGAGTGTAGCCAATACGCAGTATTTT. Translation gives CAWSVANTQYF.

This clonotype was counted ten times or more. The chain joins TRBV27 to TRBJ2-3, with TRBD1 identical over 7 bases. This CDR3 contains 12 residues. Germline values: CDR1 MNHEY, CDR2 SMNVEV (reference sequence). The J segment lost 5 bases and the V segment lost 9 bases, leaving 5 bases of the junction unmatched. This CDR3 is CASRSGGDTQYF. Here the CDR3 DNA reads TGTGCCAGTCGGTCAGGGGGAGATACGCAGTATTTT.

The J gene is TRBJ2-2, the V gene TRBV10-2; weak D call: TRBD1 (6 bases). Trimming pared 7 bases from V and 5 bases from J, leaving 20 bases between. CDR1 and CDR2 (germline): WSHSY, SAAADI. The CDR3 extends over 16 amino acids. CDR3 coding DNA: TGCGCCAGCACCAACCTACAGGGTTTAAGTACCGGGGAGCTGTTTTTT. Translating it yields CASTNLQGLSTGELFF.

This clonotype came up a few times. The rearrangement uses TRBV28 and TRBJ2-1; 7 bases line up with TRBD2. Germline V gives CDR1 MDHEN, CDR2 SYDVKM. The CDR3 has 15 residues. The V segment lost 3 bases and the J segment 4 bases; nucleotides outside the gene matches: 6. This CDR3 is CASSLASGGYNEQFF. The CDR3 nucleotides are TGTGCCAGCAGTTTGGCTAGCGGAGGATACAATGAGCAGTTCTTC.

There are many counts of this clonotype. The V call is TRBV4-2, the J call TRBJ2-7; D possibly corresponds to TRBD1 (5 bases). The germline V gene has CDR1 LGHNA and CDR2 YNFKEQ. This CDR3 spans 15 amino acids. The V and J ends lost 0 bases and 1 base respectively, with 10 bases between them. Here the CDR3 DNA reads TGTGCCAGCAGCCAAGATACAGGTCATTCCTACGAGCAGTACTTC. This codes for CASSQDTGHSYEQYF.

This clonotype was seen many times. The V gene is TRBV28, the J gene TRBJ2-3; D remains ambiguous. Trimming pared 4 bases from V and 2 bases from J, leaving 16 bases between. Germline V gene lookup returns CDR1 MDHEN and CDR2 SYDVKM. The CDR3 has 16 residues. The CDR3 nucleotides read TGTGCCAGCAGTTCCAAAACCCCACATGTCACAGATACGCAGTATTTT. Encoded protein: CASSSKTPHVTDTQYF.

This clonotype was observed a few times. This rearrangement joins TRBV7-9 to TRBJ2-7; 7 nucleotides line up with TRBD2. With V trimmed by 4 bases and J by 1 base, 7 bases remained unmatched. This CDR3 region has 15 residues. CDR1 and CDR2 (germline): SEHNR, FQNEAQ (reference sequence). DNA for the CDR3: TGTGCCAGCAGCTCAGGGCGGGAGCGTTCCTACGAGCAGTACTTC. It codes for CASSSGRERSYEQYF.

This clonotype was seen many times. The chain couples TRBV3-1 to TRBJ2-2; D is possibly TRBD1 (6 bases). The CDR3 contains 15 residues. V dropped 4 bases and J dropped 3 bases, with 12 bases sitting between them. Looked up from germline, CDR1 is LGHDT and CDR2 is YNNKEL (reference sequence). The CDR3 nucleotides read TGTGCCAGCAGCCTCAGGGACACCTACACCGGGGAGCTGTTTTTT. This translates into CASSLRDTYTGELFF.

This clonotype was seen at least ten times. The rearrangement uses TRBV3-1 and TRBJ1-1; the D is unclear. The CDR3 consists of 15 residues. CDR1 is LGHDT, CDR2 YNNKEL, per germline (reference sequence). V lost 1 base, J lost 6 bases, and 15 bases lay in between. The CDR3 DNA is TGTGCCAGCAGCCAAGGGTGGGAGACCCTATCTGAAGCTTTCTTT. It specifies CASSQGWETLSEAFF.